This T cell receptor (beta chain) emerged from a study of cytomegalovirus exposure and HLA in healthy donors. Regarding the study as a whole: In a later analysis, productive TCRs from donors in an Asian-associated ancestry cluster reportedly carried fewer N-insertions than the cohort mean. As confirmed in vitro, three CMV-associated chains were specific for CMV antigens.

This CDR3 comprises 18 residues. Germline CDR1 SEHNR, CDR2 FQNEAQ (reference sequence). J gave up 7 bases and V 1 base, and 15 bases lay outside the gene matches. Details on this clone: Its antigen is currently unknown.

60 Vbeta and 13 Jbeta primers were used in PCR. Produced via immunoSEQ multiplex PCR; TCRdb's table is partial and in-frame only. The repertoire holds roughly 170,000 clones, 75% to 85% seen once, with 13% in the top ten. This sequence was found in a woman aged 45 to 65 in good health and CMV-seropositive. The specimen sequenced was PBMCs. The chain is built from TRBV7-9 and TRBJ2-1, with 8 positions matching TRBD2. The CDR3 DNA follows: TGTGCCAGCAGCTTAGTAGCGGGGCCTTTGATTGGTCCTAATGAGCAGTTCTTC. Its protein product is CASSLVAGPLIGPNEQFF.